This TCR beta chain derives from a study of T cell responses to AZD1222 COVID-19 vaccine. Sequencing was performed with immunoSEQ multiplex PCR; in TCRdb, only in-frame clones are kept and a portion is missing. Of more than 100,000 clones in the sample, over 75% were seen once. The CDR3 is made up of 17 amino acids. Per germline, CDR1 LNHNV and CDR2 YYDKDF (reference sequence). Trimming removed 1 base from V and 0 bases from J, with 10 bases in between. This sequence was found in an adult in good health. The starting material was peripheral blood, obtained on day 0 of AZD1222 vaccination. The chain recombines TRBV15 with TRBJ1-6, with D tentatively TRBD1 (5 bases). CDR3 bases: TGTGCCACCAGCAGAGTGGCAGGGAGCTCCTATAATTCACCCCTCCACTTT. Translating it yields CATSRVAGSSYNSPLHF.